The 30 T cell receptor beta chains in this list originate from one sample, sequenced in a study of cytomegalovirus exposure and HLA in healthy donors. The PCR used 60 Vbeta and 13 Jbeta primers. Sequencing used immunoSEQ multiplex PCR; TCRdb keeps in-frame clones, though not all of them. This repertoire shows over 100,000 clones, approximately 80% found once; its top ten account for more than 4%. Sequenced sample: PBMCs. These TCRs come from a male donor in good health and CMV-seropositive.

CDR3 nucleotide sequence: TGTGCCAGCGCACAGGCCGTCTCCTACGAGCAGTACTTC. The encoded protein is CASAQAVSYEQYF. The chain couples TRBV28 to TRBJ2-7, with D perhaps matching TRBD1 (5 bases). CDR1 and CDR2 from the germline V gene are MDHEN and SYDVKM. V lost 8 bases to trimming and J lost 0 bases, with 11 bases between them. This CDR3 is built from 13 residues.

The chain combines TRBV7-2 with TRBJ2-7; D is ambiguous. The CDR3 is made up of 14 amino acids. V gave up 3 bases and J gave up 1 base, with 10 bases separating them. Germline values: CDR1 SGHTA, CDR2 FQGNSA. Written as DNA, the CDR3 is TGTGCCAGCAGCTTCGATCGGGTTTCCTACGAGCAGTACTTC. Translation: CASSFDRVSYEQYF. Complete variable domain (other parts from reference TRBV7-2 and TRBJ2-7): GAGVSQSPSNKVTEKGKDVELRCDPISGHTALYWYRQSLGQGLEFLIYFQGNSAPDKSGLPSDRFSAERTGGSVSTLTIQRTQQEDSAVYLCASSFDRVSYEQYFGPGTRLTVT.

This clone was counted once. The J gene is TRBJ2-4, the V gene TRBV7-6, with a weak D call TRBD2 (6 bases). V dropped 1 base and J dropped 12 bases, with 19 bases sitting between them. This CDR3 spans 15 amino acids. The germline V gene has CDR1 SGHVS and CDR2 FNYEAQ. In nucleotides, the CDR3 is TGTGCCAGCAGCTTAGACGGGACTCCCTCCAGCAGTCAGTACTTC. Encoded protein: CASSLDGTPSSSQYF.

Comment on this clone: Given the absence of the conserved phenylalanine or tryptophan at the CDR3 end, a read error is likely. The DNA is omitted, as the CDR3 cannot be located on it reliably, and the CDR3 follows TCRdb's listing. The J gene is TRBJ1-4, the V gene TRBV6-7; the table assigns TRBD1, which was not confirmed against the DNA. TRBV6-7 is labeled an ORF, and its function is uncertain. Counting both end residues, the CDR3 totals 9 amino acids. This CDR3 reads CAPQGGRGS.

The chain has TRBV28 and TRBJ2-7; 12 bases line up with TRBD1. This CDR3 is 14 amino acids long. J gave up 7 bases and V 4 bases, and 5 bases lay outside the gene matches. Germline V gene lookup returns CDR1 MDHEN and CDR2 SYDVKM. CDR3 sequence (DNA): TGTGCCAGCAGTTCGGGACAGGGGGCCTCTGAGCAGTACTTC. This codes for CASSSGQGASEQYF.

The chain combines TRBV6-4 with TRBJ2-2, with 7 bases that match TRBD1. The CDR3 runs 17 residues. V shed 5 bases and J 2 bases; nucleotides not matched to a gene: 11. The germline V gene has CDR1 MRHNA and CDR2 SNTAGT. CDR3 region: CASSPISGGANTGELFF. Written as DNA, the CDR3 is TGTGCCAGCAGTCCGATTTCAGGGGGAGCAAACACCGGGGAGCTGTTTTTT.

This clone is large (0.1 to 1%) by share. The V and J genes are TRBV7-3 and TRBJ1-1, with a weak D call TRBD1 (5 bases). The V gene lost 1 base and the J gene lost 8 bases, with 11 bases spanning the gap. The length of the CDR3 is 13 residues. Looked up from germline, CDR1 is SGHTA and CDR2 is FQGTGA. CDR3 in amino acids: CASSLSIRGEAFF. In nucleotides, the CDR3 is TGTGCCAGCAGCTTAAGCATTCGGGGGGAAGCTTTCTTT.

Worth noting for this clone: Relative to the germline gene, one junction end is altered; a read error may explain this. The CDR3 here is CSSSNPPGEQFF. The CDR3 region has the DNA TGTTCCAGCAGCAACCCCCCCGGTGAGCAGTTCTTC. The genes are TRBV7-9 and TRBJ2-1; D not certain. The CDR3 is made up of 12 amino acids. CDR1 is SEHNR, CDR2 FQNEAQ, per germline (reference sequence).

This chain uses TRBV7-6 with TRBJ1-3, with a weak D call TRBD1 (5 bases). This CDR3 has 16 residues. From germline, CDR1 is SGHVS and CDR2 FNYEAQ. With 0 bases removed from V and 2 bases from J, the gap between germline ends came to 11 bases. CDR3 nucleotides: TGTGCCAGCAGCTTAGCAAATGCAGGGACTGGAAACACCATATATTTT. This codes for CASSLANAGTGNTIYF. The full variable domain, with the rest looked up from reference TRBV7-6 and TRBJ1-3, is GAGVSQSPRYKVTKRGQDVALRCDPISGHVSLYWYRQALGQGPEFLTYFNYEAQQDKSGLPNDRFSAERPEGSISTLTIQRTEQRDSAMYRCASSLANAGTGNTIYFGEGSWLTVV.

The V gene is TRBV7-8, the J gene TRBJ2-2; 7 positions match TRBD1. The CDR3 covers 15 residues. Germline CDR1 is SGHVS and CDR2 is FQNEAQ. J was trimmed by 3 bases and V by 5 bases; bases with no gene match: 6. The CDR3 bases are TGTGCCAGCAGCCAGAGGGACAGAGACACCGGGGAGCTGTTTTTT. Protein: CASSQRDRDTGELFF.

J is TRBJ1-1 and V is TRBV5-4, with 9 bases matching TRBD1. The CDR3 totals 16 residues. Germline values: CDR1 SGHNT, CDR2 YYREEE (reference sequence). Trimming cost V 2 bases and J 4 bases; bases outside gene matches: 9. CDR3 protein: CASSFETGGLGTEAFF. Written as DNA, the CDR3 is TGTGCCAGCAGCTTCGAGACAGGGGGTTTGGGCACTGAAGCTTTCTTT.

The V gene is TRBV20-1, the J gene TRBJ2-1, with D perhaps matching TRBD2 (6 bases). With 6 bases removed from V and 10 bases from J, the gap between germline ends came to 13 bases. The CDR3 runs 11 residues. Germline V gene lookup returns CDR1 DFQATT and CDR2 SNEGSKA (reference sequence). The CDR3 spells CSAIADLEQFF. The CDR3 nucleotides are TGCAGTGCAATAGCGGATTTGGAGCAGTTCTTC.

The chain has TRBV6-1 and TRBJ1-1; D unclear. V was shortened by 3 bases and J by 5 bases, with 16 bases between the two germline ends. The germline CDR1 and CDR2 sequences are MNHNS and SASEGT. The CDR3 has 15 residues. In DNA form, the CDR3 reads TGTGCCAGCAGTGACCTCCCCGGGGTGGGGACTGAAGCTTTCTTT. It encodes CASSDLPGVGTEAFF.

This clone occurred a few times. The chain is built from TRBV6-1 and TRBJ1-2, with D perhaps matching TRBD1 (5 bases). From germline, CDR1 is MNHNS and CDR2 SASEGT. V gave up 0 bases and J gave up 3 bases, with 8 bases separating them. This CDR3 spans 14 amino acids. The CDR3 sequence: CASSEAQGYYGYTF. For the CDR3, the DNA is TGTGCCAGCAGTGAAGCGCAGGGTTACTATGGCTACACCTTC.

The chain is built from TRBV2 and TRBJ2-1, with 9 bases identical to TRBD1. Trimming at V came to 1 base and at J to 10 bases, leaving 8 bases not matched to a gene. Germline CDR1 is SNHLY and CDR2 is FYNNEI. This CDR3 region has 15 residues. The CDR3 coding sequence is TGTGCCAGCAGTGAAGTAGTAACAGGGGGCGAAGAGCAGTTCTTC. Its protein is CASSEVVTGGEEQFF.

This clone was counted a single time. The chain uses TRBV4-2 and TRBJ2-4; D is ambiguous. The V gene lost 4 bases and the J gene lost 7 bases, with 8 bases spanning the gap. Germline loops: CDR1 LGHNA, CDR2 YNFKEQ. This CDR3 contains 12 residues. The CDR3 region is CASSPGFNIQYF. The CDR3 coding sequence is TGTGCCAGCAGCCCCGGTTTTAACATTCAGTACTTC.

This clone showed up just a few times. The genes are TRBV7-2 and TRBJ2-5, with TRBD2 identical over 14 bases. V was clipped by 5 bases and J by 7 bases; unmatched bases: 18. This CDR3 has 19 residues. Germline assignment: CDR1 SGHTA and CDR2 FQGNSA. The CDR3: CASSTTRVTGTSGSWTQYF. The CDR3 coding sequence is TGTGCCAGCAGCACTACCCGGGTAACCGGGACTAGCGGGAGTTGGACCCAGTACTTC.

J is TRBJ2-1 and V is TRBV9, with D perhaps matching TRBD2 (5 bases). Deletions cut 3 bases from V and 4 bases from J, with 26 bases between. Germline CDR1 and CDR2: SGDLS and YYNGEE. The CDR3 contains 19 residues. The CDR3 reads CASSAVGGGATTGYNEQFF. The DNA for the CDR3 is TGTGCCAGCAGCGCCGTAGGCGGAGGAGCGACCACCGGGTACAATGAGCAGTTCTTC.

The chain has TRBV2 and TRBJ2-6; TRBD1 matches 7 bases. The V gene's germline CDR1 is SNHLY and CDR2 FYNNEI. There are 15 residues in the CDR3. V shed 4 bases, J shed 4 bases, and the junction held 4 bases outside the gene matches. This CDR3 is CASSGDSSGANVLTF. For the CDR3, the DNA is TGTGCCAGCAGTGGGGACAGTTCCGGGGCCAACGTCCTGACTTTC.

The rearrangement joins TRBV7-9 to TRBJ1-1; D unresolved. The CDR3 has 13 residues. The germline CDR1 and CDR2 sequences are SEHNR and FQNEAQ (reference sequence). Trimming took 5 bases from V and 2 from J, leaving 9 bases between them. The CDR3 loop reads CASSPLSNTEAFF. The DNA for the CDR3 is TGTGCCAGCAGCCCCCTTAGTAACACTGAAGCTTTCTTT.

This rearrangement joins TRBV6-5 to TRBJ1-6; tentatively, D is TRBD1 (6 bases). This CDR3 is 14 amino acids long. Germline loops: CDR1 MNHEY, CDR2 SVGAGI. V gave up 2 bases and J gave up 7 bases, with 9 bases separating them. The chain's CDR3 is CASSYGRGNSPLHF. CDR3 nucleotides: TGTGCCAGCAGTTACGGCAGGGGAAATTCACCCCTCCACTTT.

Note on this clone: Other DNA sequences in the sample encode the same CDR3. The V call is TRBV5-4, the J call TRBJ1-1; D is possibly TRBD1 (6 bases). The CDR3 totals 16 residues. Germline CDR1 and CDR2: SGHNT and YYREEE (reference sequence). The V and J ends lost 2 bases and 2 bases respectively, with 16 bases between them. CDR3 loop: CASSLELRTANTEAFF. The CDR3 DNA reads as TGTGCCAGCAGCTTAGAGCTTCGGACAGCAAACACTGAAGCTTTCTTT.

This clone was seen more than once but under ten times. The genes are TRBV7-9 and TRBJ2-5; the match to TRBD1 covers 10 bases. From germline, CDR1 is SEHNR and CDR2 FQNEAQ (reference sequence). V dropped 6 bases and J dropped 5; count of bases not matched to a gene: 12. The CDR3 has 16 residues. CDR3 in amino acids: CASSPRLTGGSETQYF. The CDR3 DNA follows: TGTGCCAGCAGTCCCCGGCTGACAGGGGGCTCGGAGACCCAGTACTTC.

The CDR3 spells CASIGRGGQPQHF. The CDR3 nucleotides are TGTGCCAGCATCGGGAGGGGAGGCCAGCCCCAGCATTTT. The chain combines TRBV2 with TRBJ1-5; TRBD1 might be the D (5 bases). The length of the CDR3 is 13 residues. Trimming took 7 bases from V and 7 from J, leaving 14 bases between them. CDR1 is SNHLY and CDR2 is FYNNEI in the germline V gene.

This clone was detected only a few times. V gene TRBV6-4 combines with J gene TRBJ1-1, with 7 bases fitting TRBD1. The CDR3 loop spans 14 amino acids. Germline V gene data show CDR1 as MRHNA and CDR2 as SNTAGT. The junction had 5 bases not matched to a gene; V was cut back by 5 bases and J by 2 bases. CDR3 residues: CASSPDRLNTEAFF. The DNA for the CDR3 is TGTGCCAGCAGTCCGGACAGGCTCAACACTGAAGCTTTCTTT.

V usage is TRBV6-5 and J usage is TRBJ1-3; D is possibly TRBD1 (5 bases). Trimming stripped 6 bases from V and 3 bases from J, with 12 bases between. Germline assignment: CDR1 MNHEY and CDR2 SVGAGI. The CDR3 totals 14 residues. CDR3 residues: CASRVQGSGNTIYF. In DNA form, the CDR3 reads TGTGCCAGCAGGGTCCAGGGCAGTGGAAACACCATATATTTT.

The chain joins TRBV4-1 to TRBJ2-1; no reliable D call. The CDR3 contains 14 residues. Trimming took 1 base from V and 9 from J, leaving 13 bases between them. CDR1 and CDR2 from the germline V gene are MGHRA and YSYEKL. The CDR3 nucleotides read TGCGCCAGCAGCCAAGTAGGAGCCCCGGCTGAGCAGTTCTTC. Its protein product is CASSQVGAPAEQFF.

The V gene is TRBV19, the J gene TRBJ1-2; D remains ambiguous. Trimming shortened V by 7 bases and J by 5 bases, and 14 bases separated the two germline ends. This CDR3 region has 13 residues. Germline assignment: CDR1 LNHDA and CDR2 SQIVND (reference sequence). As DNA, the CDR3 is TGTGCCAGTATGCGGGAGGGCGCATATGGCTACACCTTC. As protein: CASMREGAYGYTF. Full variable domain (missing parts from reference TRBV19 and TRBJ1-2): DGGITQSPKYLFRKEGQNVTLSCEQNLNHDAMYWYRQDPGQGLRLIYYSQIVNDFQKGDIAEGYSVSREKKESFPLTVTSAQKNPTAFYLCASMREGAYGYTFGSGTRLTVV.

The chain combines TRBV13 with TRBJ2-1, with 16 positions matching TRBD2. CDR3 length: 15 amino acids. The trim removed 6 bases at V and 8 bases at J, leaving 4 bases unmatched. CDR1 and CDR2 from the germline V gene are PRHDT and FYEKMQ (reference sequence). CDR3 protein: CASRPGLAGGHEQFF. In DNA form, the CDR3 reads TGTGCCAGCAGACCGGGACTAGCGGGAGGGCATGAGCAGTTCTTC.

V is TRBV6-5 and J is TRBJ1-2; 11 bases agree with TRBD1. This CDR3 contains 14 residues. CDR1 MNHEY and CDR2 SVGAGI come from the germline V gene. The junction had 8 bases not matched to a gene; V was cut back by 6 bases and J by 8 bases. The CDR3 nucleotides are TGTGCCAGCAGCTATGGACAGGGGGCGAAAGGCTACACCTTC. Amino acid sequence: CASSYGQGAKGYTF.